This T cell receptor (beta chain) was profiled in a study of somatic mutations in cytotoxic T cells in rheumatoid arthritis. Using positive magnetic bead selection on an AutoMACS, CD4+ and CD8+ cells were isolated, after which their purity was checked by flow cytometry. Study conclusions and caveats: In rheumatoid arthritis patients, unlike healthy controls, CD8+ clonality rose with age. Of around 60 patients, 8 or 9 had a largest CD8+ clone that exceeded 20% of CD8+ cells. The authors did not know the antigen targets of the expanded CD8+ clones.

Here immunoSEQ multiplex PCR was the method, and the copy in TCRdb shows in-frame clones only, minus some. The top ten hold 3.2% of the sample, which has some 38,000 clones, 84% seen once. As for this clone: Its antigen is as yet unknown.

Germline V gene lookup returns CDR1 MGHRA and CDR2 YSYEKL. The CDR3 spans 14 residues. J gave up 14 bases and V 2 bases, and 11 bases lay outside the gene matches. This sequence was found in a man in his forties or fifties in good health. This rearrangement joins TRBV4-1 to TRBJ2-1, with TRBD2 matching 8 bases. The specimen sequenced was CD8+ T cells sorted from blood. This chain's CDR3 is CASSQYSGAGVKFF. DNA for the CDR3: TGCGCCAGCAGCCAATACTCTGGAGCGGGAGTTAAGTTCTTC.